The 20 T cell receptor beta chains given below trace back to one sample, sequenced in a study of T-cell reconstitution after alpha-beta-depleted transplantation in children. Unique molecular identifiers were built into the TCRbeta library. TCRdb analysed the PCR reads with MiXCR anew, one entry per CDR3 protein. Among 450,000 to 700,000 distinct CDR3 sequences listed, over 25% were seen once. Source: PBMCs, taken before TCRalphabeta/CD19-depleted stem cell transplant. These receptor sequences come from a boy in the first two years of life with Wiskott-Aldrich syndrome, due to receive a stem cell transplant.

The chain employs TRBV20-1 and TRBJ2-7; D is unclear. The germline V gene encodes CDR1 DFQATT and CDR2 SNEGSKA (reference sequence). The CDR3 totals 14 residues. V was trimmed by 4 bases and J by 2 bases, leaving 15 bases between them. The CDR3: CSATRTPSAYEQYF. The DNA for the CDR3 is TGCAGTGCTACCCGCACCCCTTCCGCCTACGAGCAGTACTTC.

This sequence joins TRBV5-1 and TRBJ2-1; unclear D gene. This CDR3 is 14 amino acids long. V was pared by 0 bases and J by 6 bases, with 10 bases between. Per the germline V gene, CDR1 is SGHRS and CDR2 is YFSETQ. The CDR3 is CASSLGYGPNEQFF. The CDR3 DNA follows: TGCGCCAGCAGCTTGGGGTACGGGCCCAATGAGCAGTTCTTC.

The J gene is TRBJ2-2, the V gene TRBV12-3 or TRBV12-4; TRBD2 matches at 11 bases. Trimming took 5 bases from V and 5 from J; bases not matched to a gene: 7. The CDR3 extends over 16 amino acids. The DNA for the CDR3 is TGTGCCAGCAGTCGACGACTAGCGGGGACGACCGGGGAGCTGTTTTTT. This codes for CASSRRLAGTTGELFF.

This chain links TRBV5-1 with TRBJ1-1; no definite D call. The CDR3 consists of 14 residues. V was clipped by 1 base and J by 0 bases, with 7 bases between them. Germline loops: CDR1 SGHRS, CDR2 YFSETQ. As DNA, the CDR3 is TGCGCCAGCAGCTTGAAGTCGGTGAACACTGAAGCTTTCTTT. It yields the protein CASSLKSVNTEAFF.

The genes are TRBV7-2 and TRBJ2-3; D is unresolved. V dropped 0 bases and J dropped 2 bases, with 9 bases sitting between them. CDR1 and CDR2 from the germline V gene are SGHTA and FQGNSA. This CDR3 has 15 residues. The CDR3 loop reads CASSLAVYPTDTQYF. As DNA, the CDR3 is TGTGCCAGCAGCTTAGCGGTATACCCCACAGATACGCAGTATTTT.

The J gene is TRBJ1-5, the V gene TRBV3-1; D is ambiguous. This CDR3 spans 16 amino acids. The germline gives CDR1 LGHDT, CDR2 YNNKEL (reference sequence). The V end lost 0 bases, the J end lost 4 bases, and 13 bases lay between the germline ends. The CDR3 DNA is TGTGCCAGCAGCCAAGACTGGCGCGGCTCTAATCAGCCCCAGCATTTT. Amino acids: CASSQDWRGSNQPQHF.

This clonotype was detected only a few times. The chain recombines TRBV5-1 with TRBJ1-2; the D is unclear. The germline V and J ends were trimmed by 0 bases and 8 bases, with 14 bases remaining between them. In germline, CDR1 is SGHRS, CDR2 YFSETQ. There are 14 residues in the CDR3. The CDR3 protein is CASSLDEGFYGYTF. As DNA, the CDR3 is TGCGCCAGCAGCTTGGATGAGGGTTTCTACGGCTACACCTTC.

The rearrangement joins TRBV20-1 to TRBJ2-3, with D possibly matching TRBD1 (6 bases). This CDR3 contains 16 residues. Trimming stripped 0 bases from V and 2 bases from J, with 15 bases between. The germline V gene has CDR1 DFQATT and CDR2 SNEGSKA (reference sequence). DNA for the CDR3: TGCAGTGCTAGAGAGTGGGGACAAGGCATCACAGATACGCAGTATTTT. It yields the protein CSAREWGQGITDTQYF.

V usage is TRBV27 and J usage is TRBJ1-5; a possible D gene is TRBD1 (5 bases). Trimming removed 0 bases at V and 10 bases at J, with 10 bases between. Germline V lookup: CDR1 MNHEY, CDR2 SMNVEV (reference sequence). The CDR3 is 13 amino acids. The CDR3 DNA is TGTGCCAGCAGTTTATCCACAGGCCTCCCCCAGCATTTT. Amino acids: CASSLSTGLPQHF.

The J gene is TRBJ2-5, the V gene TRBV5-1; D is unresolved. This CDR3 is 13 amino acids long. Trimming shortened V by 3 bases and J by 5 bases, and 11 bases separated the two germline ends. Looked up from germline, CDR1 is SGHRS and CDR2 is YFSETQ. The chain's CDR3 is CASSSISLETQYF. The CDR3 DNA sequence: TGCGCCAGCAGCTCCATTTCTTTGGAGACCCAGTACTTC.

This clonotype was counted between two and nine times. The rearrangement joins TRBV25-1 to TRBJ1-1, with D unclear. The germline CDR1 and CDR2 sequences are MGHDK and SYGVNS. The germline V and J ends were trimmed by 4 bases and 7 bases, with 7 bases remaining between them. This CDR3 region has 11 residues. CDR3 in amino acids: CASSAGYEAFF. The CDR3 bases are TGTGCCAGCAGTGCGGGATATGAAGCTTTCTTT.

The chain joins TRBV19 to TRBJ2-2; D uncertain. CDR1 LNHDA and CDR2 SQIVND come from the germline V gene (reference sequence). V was shortened by 3 bases and J by 1 base, with 3 bases between the two germline ends. This CDR3 is 13 amino acids long. The CDR3 bases are TGTGCCAGTAGTATGGGGAACACCGGGGAGCTGTTTTTT. It encodes CASSMGNTGELFF. Complete variable domain (other parts from reference TRBV19 and TRBJ2-2): DGGITQSPKYLFRKEGQNVTLSCEQNLNHDAMYWYRQDPGQGLRLIYYSQIVNDFQKGDIAEGYSVSREKKESFPLTVTSAQKNPTAFYLCASSMGNTGELFFGEGSRLTVL.

This clonotype occurred a few times. The rearrangement links TRBV5-1 to TRBJ2-2, with 10 bases matching TRBD2. This CDR3 contains 15 residues. CDR1 and CDR2 from the germline V gene are SGHRS and YFSETQ. V was pared by 6 bases and J by 7 bases, with 9 bases of the junction left unmatched. CDR3 protein: CASTLLAGVSGELFF. CDR3 nucleotide sequence: TGCGCCAGCACCCTTCTAGCGGGAGTTAGCGGGGAGCTGTTTTTT.

Only a few counts were recorded for this clonotype. This chain joins TRBV5-1 and TRBJ2-7; TRBD2 matches 7 bases. The CDR3 length is 16 residues. Germline CDR1 is SGHRS and CDR2 is YFSETQ. Trimming cost V 0 bases and J 5 bases; bases outside gene matches: 11. Here the CDR3 reads CASSLEGAGVPHEQYF. DNA of the CDR3: TGCGCCAGCAGCTTGGAGGGTGCGGGAGTGCCCCACGAGCAGTACTTC.

The chain employs TRBV27 and TRBJ2-5; D gene unclear. This CDR3 is built from 14 residues. Trimming stripped 2 bases from V and 6 bases from J, with 13 bases between. The germline gives CDR1 MNHEY, CDR2 SMNVEV (reference sequence). CDR3 amino acids: CASSLLPRIQTQYF. The CDR3 DNA follows: TGTGCCAGCAGTTTACTACCCAGGATACAGACCCAGTACTTC.

The J gene is TRBJ2-2, the V gene TRBV1; the table's D call of TRBD1 was not tested on the DNA. TRBV1 is recorded as a pseudogene. The CDR3 contains 15 residues. This CDR3 reads CTSSHPGQADGELFF. The DNA of the CDR3 is TGCACCAGCAGCCATCCGGGACAGGCAGACGGGGAGCTGTTTTTT.

CDR3 amino acids: CASSPRRDSGANVLTF. The CDR3 coding sequence is TGTGCCAGCAGCCCCCGGCGGGACTCTGGGGCCAACGTCCTGACTTTC. This chain connects TRBV13 to TRBJ2-6; the D gene is possibly TRBD2 (6 bases). Trimming removed 5 bases from V and 0 bases from J, with 11 bases in between. The CDR3 is 16 residues long. From germline, CDR1 is PRHDT and CDR2 FYEKMQ (reference sequence).

This clonotype turned up a few times. V usage is TRBV10-3 and J usage is TRBJ2-7; 9 nucleotides align to TRBD1. After removal of 4 bases from V and 0 bases from J, the junction contained 7 bases not matched to a gene. This CDR3 comprises 16 residues. The V gene's germline CDR1 is ENHRY and CDR2 SYGVKD. In DNA, the CDR3 is TGTGCCATCAGTGCCCTCACAGGGGGCAGCTCCTACGAGCAGTACTTC. Translating gives CAISALTGGSSYEQYF.

The chain recombines TRBV29-1 with TRBJ2-3, with TRBD2 identical over 10 bases. Germline V lookup: CDR1 SQVTM, CDR2 ANQGSEA. With 5 bases clipped from V and 3 bases from J, the junction kept 5 bases outside the gene matches. The CDR3 has 14 amino acids. The CDR3 DNA sequence: TGCAGCGTTAAAGCGGGAGGGCCAACAGATACGCAGTATTTT. Translation: CSVKAGGPTDTQYF.

In its sample, this clonotype was seen a few times. This chain uses TRBV5-1 with TRBJ2-3, with TRBD1 identical over 10 bases. Germline V gives CDR1 SGHRS, CDR2 YFSETQ. The CDR3 has 17 amino acids. The ends lost 0 bases at V and 3 bases at J; junction bases unmatched: 7. The CDR3 DNA reads as TGCGCCAGCAGCTTGGGCGACAGGGGGCGGAGGACAGATACGCAGTATTTT. Its protein product is CASSLGDRGRRTDTQYF.